A selection of T cell receptor beta chains follows, all from one sample in a study of shared clonotypes between healthy human individuals. Measured with immunoSEQ multiplex PCR; TCRdb has only the in-frame clones, and not every one. The sample includes about 2.1 million clones, over 85% of them seen just once. The sample comprised naive CD8+ T cells from PBMCs. Receptors were obtained from a man aged 18-30 years in good health. Some clones in this sample may be carry-over from other donors' samples. The CDR3 runs from the conserved cysteine through the conserved F or W. The order of the fields is CDR3 protein, CDR3 DNA, V gene, clone size, J gene, D gene. The D gene is left open where the match is weak. Expanded clones are given a class, and other clones once, few, many or no size at all.

CDR3 protein: CASSLGRGTEAFF
CDR3 DNA: TGTGCCAGCAGTTTAGGGAGGGGGACTGAAGCTTTCTTT
V gene: TRBV27
clone size: -
J gene: TRBJ1-1
D gene: -

CDR3 protein: CASSSRQGRYEQYF
CDR3 DNA: TGTGCCAGCAGCTCGAGGCAGGGACGCTACGAGCAGTACTTC
V gene: TRBV5-4
clone size: once
J gene: TRBJ2-7
D gene: -

CDR3 protein: CASSFMVGGDTEAFF
CDR3 DNA: TGTGCCAGCAGCTTTATGGTGGGTGGAGACACTGAAGCTTTCTTT
V gene: TRBV7-9
clone size: -
J gene: TRBJ1-1
D gene: -

CDR3 protein: CASGSSWENYGYTF
CDR3 DNA: TGTGCCAGTGGGTCTTCTTGGGAGAACTATGGCTACACCTTC
V gene: TRBV19
clone size: -
J gene: TRBJ1-2
D gene: -

CDR3 protein: CASSPNRGYEQYF
CDR3 DNA: TGTGCCAGCAGTCCGAACAGGGGTTACGAGCAGTACTTC
V gene: TRBV27
clone size: -
J gene: TRBJ2-7
D gene: TRBD1

CDR3 protein: CASSIDPAGASRYEQYF
CDR3 DNA: TGTGCCAGTAGTATAGATCCGGCAGGGGCGAGCCGCTACGAGCAGTACTTC
V gene: TRBV19
clone size: -
J gene: TRBJ2-7
D gene: -

CDR3 protein: CASSARSGSSYNEQFF
CDR3 DNA: TGTGCCAGCAGCGCCCGAAGCGGGAGCTCCTACAATGAGCAGTTCTTC
V gene: TRBV7-8
clone size: -
J gene: TRBJ2-1
D gene: TRBD2

CDR3 protein: CASSLGRTVKETQYF
CDR3 DNA: TGTGCCAGCAGCTTAGGCCGGACAGTCAAAGAGACCCAGTACTTC
V gene: TRBV11-2
clone size: -
J gene: TRBJ2-5
D gene: -

CDR3 protein: CASSPSRGRDYGYTF
CDR3 DNA: TGTGCCAGCAGTCCTAGCAGGGGGCGCGACTATGGCTACACCTTC
V gene: TRBV25-1
clone size: -
J gene: TRBJ1-2
D gene: TRBD1

CDR3 protein: CASSLTSGRGLKDNEQFF
CDR3 DNA: TGTGCCAGCAGTCTCACTAGCGGGAGGGGATTAAAAGACAATGAGCAGTTCTTC
V gene: TRBV4-2
clone size: -
J gene: TRBJ2-1
D gene: TRBD2

CDR3 protein: CASSSSAGIYEQYF
CDR3 DNA: TGTGCCAGTAGTAGCTCCGCAGGGATCTACGAGCAGTACTTC
V gene: TRBV19
clone size: once
J gene: TRBJ2-7
D gene: -

CDR3 protein: CASSGDRGFEQYF
CDR3 DNA: TGTGCCAGTAGCGGGGACAGAGGTTTCGAGCAGTACTTC
V gene: TRBV19
clone size: -
J gene: TRBJ2-7
D gene: TRBD1

CDR3 protein: CASRSTVSYGYTF
CDR3 DNA: TGTGCCAGCAGGTCGACAGTTTCCTATGGCTACACCTTC
V gene: TRBV27
clone size: -
J gene: TRBJ1-2
D gene: -

CDR3 protein: CASSVDHIETQYF
CDR3 DNA: TGCGCCAGCAGTGTAGACCACATAGAGACCCAGTACTTC
V gene: TRBV10-2
clone size: -
J gene: TRBJ2-5
D gene: -

CDR3 protein: CASSTGARELFF
CDR3 DNA: TGTGCCAGCAGTACCGGGGCGAGGGAGCTGTTTTTT
V gene: TRBV27
clone size: -
J gene: TRBJ2-2
D gene: -

CDR3 protein: CASTTTYEAFF
CDR3 DNA: TGTGCCAGCACCACCACCTACGAAGCTTTCTTT
V gene: TRBV7-9
clone size: -
J gene: TRBJ1-1
D gene: -

CDR3 protein: CASSLRDSERQETQYF
CDR3 DNA: TGTGCCAGCAGTTTGCGGGACAGCGAGCGGCAAGAGACCCAGTACTTC
V gene: TRBV28
clone size: -
J gene: TRBJ2-5
D gene: -

CDR3 protein: CASSAGPTANYGYTF
CDR3 DNA: TGTGCCAGCAGTGCCGGACCGACAGCTAACTATGGCTACACCTTC
V gene: TRBV27
clone size: -
J gene: TRBJ1-2
D gene: -

CDR3 protein: CASRLSRQGDIQYF
CDR3 DNA: TGTGCCAGCAGACTTTCACGACAGGGAGACATTCAGTACTTC
V gene: TRBV14
clone size: -
J gene: TRBJ2-4
D gene: TRBD1

CDR3 protein: CSALEGHGPQGYTF
CDR3 DNA: TGCAGCGCGCTAGAGGGACACGGGCCCCAAGGCTACACCTTC
V gene: TRBV29-1
clone size: -
J gene: TRBJ1-2
D gene: -

CDR3 protein: CASSVWGGHEQFF
CDR3 DNA: TGTGCCAGCAGCGTCTGGGGTGGACATGAGCAGTTCTTC
V gene: TRBV9
clone size: -
J gene: TRBJ2-1
D gene: -

CDR3 protein: CASRGDPLGTSYNEQFF
CDR3 DNA: TGTGCCAGCAGAGGGGACCCCCTAGGCACCTCCTACAATGAGCAGTTCTTC
V gene: TRBV5-6
clone size: -
J gene: TRBJ2-1
D gene: -

CDR3 protein: CAWSVLGKLDGYTF
CDR3 DNA: TGTGCCTGGAGTGTACTAGGGAAGCTCGATGGCTACACCTTC
V gene: TRBV30
clone size: -
J gene: TRBJ1-2
D gene: -

CDR3 protein: CASSVRTGGRETQYF
CDR3 DNA: TGTGCCAGCAGCGTACGGACAGGGGGCCGGGAGACCCAGTACTTC
V gene: TRBV13
clone size: -
J gene: TRBJ2-5
D gene: TRBD1

CDR3 protein: CASSLSRGGYEQYF
CDR3 DNA: TGTGCCAGCAGTTTATCCCGGGGCGGCTACGAGCAGTACTTC
V gene: TRBV27
clone size: -
J gene: TRBJ2-7
D gene: -

CDR3 protein: CASSLWDSDTGELFF
CDR3 DNA: TGTGCCAGCAGTCTGTGGGACAGCGACACCGGGGAGCTGTTTTTT
V gene: TRBV27
clone size: -
J gene: TRBJ2-2
D gene: TRBD1

CDR3 protein: CASSLTGLPYEQYF
CDR3 DNA: TGTGCCAGCAGCCTGACAGGTTTACCCTACGAGCAGTACTTC
V gene: TRBV28
clone size: -
J gene: TRBJ2-7
D gene: -

CDR3 protein: CASSQAPVRTSSNNEQFF
CDR3 DNA: TGCGCCAGCAGCCAAGCGCCCGTCAGGACTAGCTCTAACAATGAGCAGTTCTTC
V gene: TRBV4-1
clone size: -
J gene: TRBJ2-1
D gene: TRBD2

CDR3 protein: CASSSREAGPETQYF
CDR3 DNA: TGTGCCAGCAGCTCCCGTGAAGCGGGACCGGAGACCCAGTACTTC
V gene: TRBV7-8
clone size: -
J gene: TRBJ2-5
D gene: TRBD2

CDR3 protein: CASSDRGPSSYEQYF
CDR3 DNA: TGTGCCAGCAGCGACAGGGGGCCCAGCTCCTACGAGCAGTACTTC
V gene: TRBV7-9
clone size: -
J gene: TRBJ2-7
D gene: TRBD1

CDR3 protein: CASSYSMGADSYGYTF
CDR3 DNA: TGTGCCAGCAGTTACTCAATGGGGGCAGATTCCTATGGCTACACCTTC
V gene: TRBV6-6
clone size: -
J gene: TRBJ1-2
D gene: -

CDR3 protein: CASRGIIALSYTF
CDR3 DNA: TGTGCCAGCAGGGGGATAATCGCCCTTTCCTACACCTTC
V gene: TRBV2
clone size: -
J gene: TRBJ1-2
D gene: -

CDR3 protein: CASSTTGVETQYF
CDR3 DNA: TGTGCCAGTAGTACGACAGGGGTGGAGACCCAGTACTTC
V gene: TRBV19
clone size: -
J gene: TRBJ2-5
D gene: TRBD1

CDR3 protein: CASSFFGANEKLFF
CDR3 DNA: TGTGCCAGCAGTTTCTTCGGGGCTAATGAAAAACTGTTTTTT
V gene: TRBV28
clone size: -
J gene: TRBJ1-4
D gene: -

CDR3 protein: CASSGAGGSSYNEQFF
CDR3 DNA: TGTGCCAGCAGTGGAGCGGGAGGGAGCTCCTACAATGAGCAGTTCTTC
V gene: TRBV25-1
clone size: -
J gene: TRBJ2-1
D gene: TRBD2

CDR3 protein: CASSPGRDTDTQYF
CDR3 DNA: TGTGCCAGCAGTCCAGGACGGGACACAGATACGCAGTATTTT
V gene: TRBV28
clone size: -
J gene: TRBJ2-3
D gene: -

CDR3 protein: CASSVYIGGVEQFF
CDR3 DNA: TGTGCCAGCAGTGTATATATTGGAGGAGTTGAGCAGTTCTTC
V gene: TRBV2
clone size: -
J gene: TRBJ2-1
D gene: -

CDR3 protein: CASSQGTIANYGYTF
CDR3 DNA: TGTGCCAGCAGCCAAGGGACAATAGCTAACTATGGCTACACCTTC
V gene: TRBV13
clone size: -
J gene: TRBJ1-2
D gene: -

CDR3 protein: CASSRATGAGETQYF
CDR3 DNA: TGCGCCAGCAGCCGAGCGACAGGGGCGGGAGAGACCCAGTACTTC
V gene: TRBV4-1
clone size: -
J gene: TRBJ2-5
D gene: TRBD1

CDR3 protein: CASSPDRGTEAFF
CDR3 DNA: TGTGCCAGCAGCCCAGACAGGGGCACTGAAGCTTTCTTT
V gene: TRBV11-2
clone size: few
J gene: TRBJ1-1
D gene: TRBD1